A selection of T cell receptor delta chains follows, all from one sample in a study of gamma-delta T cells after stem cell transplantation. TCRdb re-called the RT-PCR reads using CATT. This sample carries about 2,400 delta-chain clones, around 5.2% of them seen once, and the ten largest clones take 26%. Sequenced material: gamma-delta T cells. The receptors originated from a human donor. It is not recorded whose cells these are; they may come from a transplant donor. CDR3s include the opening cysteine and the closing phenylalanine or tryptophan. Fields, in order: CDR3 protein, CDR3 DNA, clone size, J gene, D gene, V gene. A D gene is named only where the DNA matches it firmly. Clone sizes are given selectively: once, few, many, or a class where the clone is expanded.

CDR3aa: CACDTVGGTYTDKLIF; CDR3nt: TGTGCCTGTGACACCGTAGGCGGGACATACACCGATAAACTCATCTTT; abundance: medium-sized; j_gene: TRDJ1; d_gene: .; v_gene: TRDV2
CDR3aa: CACDSLGDTLSRRQDKLIF; CDR3nt: TGTGCCTGTGACAGCCTGGGGGATACACTTAGTAGGCGGCAGGATAAACTCATCTTT; abundance: .; j_gene: TRDJ1; d_gene: TRDD3; v_gene: TRDV2
CDR3aa: CACDSLGDTLSRRQDKLIF; CDR3nt: TGTGCCTGTGACAGCCTGGGGGATACGCTTAGTAGGCGGCAGGATAAACTCATCTTT; abundance: few; j_gene: TRDJ1; d_gene: TRDD3; v_gene: TRDV2
CDR3aa: CACDTVGSPTDKLIF; CDR3nt: TGTGCCTGTGACACCGTGGGATCCCCCACCGATAAACTCATCTTT; abundance: medium-sized; j_gene: TRDJ1; d_gene: .; v_gene: TRDV2
CDR3aa: CACDTILGLGDTRDVDKLIF; CDR3nt: TGTGCCTGTGACACTATCCTGGGACTGGGGGATACGCGGGATGTCGATAAACTCATCTTT; abundance: .; j_gene: TRDJ1; d_gene: TRDD3; v_gene: TRDV2
CDR3aa: CACDTTGDPWDTRQMFF; CDR3nt: TGTGCCTGTGACACTACTGGGGATCCCTGGGACACCCGACAGATGTTTTTC; abundance: medium-sized; j_gene: TRDJ3; d_gene: TRDD3; v_gene: TRDV2
CDR3aa: CALGEPLYLTRAGGFLYTDKLIF; CDR3nt: TGTGCTCTTGGGGAACCGTTGTACCTAACAAGAGCTGGGGGATTCCTGTACACCGATAAACTCATCTTT; abundance: few; j_gene: TRDJ1; d_gene: TRDD3; v_gene: TRDV1
CDR3aa: CACDTILPTAGGDFRKLIF; CDR3nt: TGTGCCTGTGACACAATCCTTCCTACGGCTGGGGGAGACTTCAGAAAACTCATCTTT; abundance: medium-sized; j_gene: TRDJ1; d_gene: .; v_gene: TRDV2
CDR3aa: CACDTVPGGYARRSSWDTRQMFF; CDR3nt: TGTGCCTGTGACACCGTTCCTGGGGGATACGCTAGAAGAAGCTCCTGGGACACCCGACAGATGTTTTTC; abundance: .; j_gene: TRDJ3; d_gene: TRDD3; v_gene: TRDV2
CDR3aa: CACEPLGGYSGDKLIF; CDR3nt: TGTGCCTGTGAACCTCTTGGGGGATACTCGGGCGATAAACTCATCTTT; abundance: large; j_gene: TRDJ1; d_gene: TRDD3; v_gene: TRDV2
CDR3aa: CACDSLGAGSWPDKLIF; CDR3nt: TGTGCCTGTGACTCCCTTGGCGCTGGGTCTTGGCCGGATAAACTCATCTTT; abundance: medium-sized; j_gene: TRDJ1; d_gene: .; v_gene: TRDV2
CDR3aa: CACDKIGDTTDKLIF; CDR3nt: TGTGCCTGTGACAAAATTGGGGATACGACCGATAAACTCATCTTT; abundance: medium-sized; j_gene: TRDJ1; d_gene: TRDD3; v_gene: TRDV2
CDR3aa: CACDTVGWNMGKTDKLIF; CDR3nt: TGTGCCTGTGACACCGTGGGGTGGAACATGGGGAAGACCGATAAACTCATCTTT; abundance: .; j_gene: TRDJ1; d_gene: .; v_gene: TRDV2
CDR3aa: CACDTGFGGGASSWDTRQMFF; CDR3nt: TGTGCCTGTGACACCGGATTTGGCGGGGGAGCAAGCTCCTGGGACACCCGACAGATGTTTTTC; abundance: medium-sized; j_gene: TRDJ3; d_gene: .; v_gene: TRDV2
CDR3aa: CACDTVLPPGDSDKLIF; CDR3nt: TGTGCCTGTGACACCGTATTACCCCCGGGGGATAGCGATAAACTCATCTTT; abundance: medium-sized; j_gene: TRDJ1; d_gene: TRDD3; v_gene: TRDV2
CDR3aa: CACDTVARGLGKHSSWATRQMFF; CDR3nt: TGTGCCTGTGACACCGTAGCCAGAGGATTGGGGAAACACAGCTCCTGGGCCACCCGACAGATGTTTTTC; abundance: .; j_gene: TRDJ3; d_gene: .; v_gene: TRDV2
CDR3aa: CACDTILGLGEQPDKLIF; CDR3nt: TGTGCCTGTGACACTATCCTGGGACTGGGGGAGCAACCCGATAAACTCATCTTT; abundance: .; j_gene: TRDJ1; d_gene: TRDD3; v_gene: TRDV2
CDR3aa: CACDTVGRDTDKLIF; CDR3nt: TGTGCCTGTGACACCGTGGGGAGAGACACCGATAAACTCATCTTT; abundance: medium-sized; j_gene: TRDJ1; d_gene: .; v_gene: TRDV2
CDR3aa: CACDTVTAATGGYTDKLIF; CDR3nt: TGTGCCTGTGACACCGTCACCGCCGCGACTGGGGGATACACCGATAAACTCATCTTT; abundance: medium-sized; j_gene: TRDJ1; d_gene: TRDD3; v_gene: TRDV2
CDR3aa: CACDTVLPPGDSDKLIF; CDR3nt: TGTGCCTGTGACACAGTATTACCCCCGGGGGATAGCGATAAACTCATCTTT; abundance: few; j_gene: TRDJ1; d_gene: TRDD3; v_gene: TRDV2
CDR3aa: CACDTVHLGDTWSSWDTRQMFF; CDR3nt: TGTGCCTGTGACACGGTCCACCTGGGGGATACGTGGAGCTCCTGGGACACCCGACAGATGTTTTTC; abundance: .; j_gene: TRDJ3; d_gene: TRDD3; v_gene: TRDV2
CDR3aa: CACDTLPGDTPLSRDTRQMFF; CDR3nt: TGTGCCTGTGACACTTTACCCGGGGACACCCCTCTCTCCCGGGACACCCGACAGATGTTTTTC; abundance: few; j_gene: TRDJ3; d_gene: .; v_gene: TRDV2
CDR3aa: CACDSITGAPGSWDTRQMFF; CDR3nt: TGTGCCTGTGACTCGATCACTGGGGCCCCGGGCTCCTGGGACACCCGACAGATGTTTTTC; abundance: medium-sized; j_gene: TRDJ3; d_gene: TRDD3; v_gene: TRDV2
CDR3aa: CAFSLPTKPTTGGYAADKLIF; CDR3nt: TGTGCCTTCAGCCTTCCTACGAAACCGACGACTGGGGGATACGCCGCCGATAAACTCATCTTT; abundance: .; j_gene: TRDJ1; d_gene: TRDD3; v_gene: TRDV3
CDR3aa: CACDVLGDKRVTDKLIF; CDR3nt: TGTGCCTGTGACGTACTGGGGGATAAACGGGTCACCGATAAACTCATCTTT; abundance: medium-sized; j_gene: TRDJ1; d_gene: TRDD3; v_gene: TRDV2